This entry lists 20 T cell receptor beta chains sequenced from one sample in a study of OX40 agonist ivuxolimab in advanced cancers. Sequencing used immunoSEQ multiplex PCR; TCRdb keeps in-frame clones, though not all of them. This table holds approximately 84,000 clones, 94% found once. Specimen: CD4+ or CD8+ T cells sorted from blood, collected in a trial of the OX40 agonist ivuxolimab. These receptors all stem from an adult with an advanced solid tumor such as melanoma, head and neck, liver or kidney cancer.

The genes are TRBV15 and TRBJ1-5, with 7 bases lining up with TRBD1. This CDR3 region has 14 residues. CDR1 and CDR2 (germline): LNHNV, YYDKDF (reference sequence). After removal of 1 base from V and 4 bases from J, the junction contained 1 base not matched to a gene. The CDR3 reads CATSRARGNQPQHF. The CDR3 nucleotides are TGTGCCACCAGCAGAGCCAGGGGGAATCAGCCCCAGCATTTT.

The V gene is TRBV19, the J gene TRBJ2-7; TRBD2 agrees at 7 bases. CDR1 is LNHDA and CDR2 is SQIVND in the germline V gene (reference sequence). CDR3 size: 15 residues. V shed 3 bases, J shed 1 base, and the junction held 6 bases outside the gene matches. The CDR3 is CASSMGLYSSYEQYF. The CDR3 bases are TGTGCCAGTAGTATGGGACTATACTCTTCCTACGAGCAGTACTTC. The whole variable domain, filled in from reference TRBV19 and TRBJ2-7, reads DGGITQSPKYLFRKEGQNVTLSCEQNLNHDAMYWYRQDPGQGLRLIYYSQIVNDFQKGDIAEGYSVSREKKESFPLTVTSAQKNPTAFYLCASSMGLYSSYEQYFGPGTRLTVT.

The rearrangement links TRBV27 to TRBJ2-1; D ambiguous. Germline assignment: CDR1 MNHEY and CDR2 SMNVEV (reference sequence). Trimming pared 5 bases from V and 0 bases from J, leaving 11 bases between. The CDR3 sequence is 15 residues long. The CDR3 region is CASSLGRPSYNEQFF. The CDR3 DNA reads TGTGCCAGCAGTCTAGGACGGCCCTCCTACAATGAGCAGTTCTTC.

The chain combines TRBV4-1 with TRBJ2-7, with D tentatively TRBD1 or TRBD2 (6 bases each). V lost 4 bases and J lost 0, with 13 bases in between. Per germline, CDR1 MGHRA and CDR2 YSYEKL. The CDR3 is 15 amino acids. The CDR3 DNA is TGCGCCAGCAGCCGCCTAGGGGGGACCTCCTACGAGCAGTACTTC. Translation gives CASSRLGGTSYEQYF.

J is TRBJ1-5 and V is TRBV27, with D hard to call. This CDR3 is 17 amino acids long. Trimming took 0 bases from V and 0 from J, leaving 12 bases between them. Germline CDR1 is MNHEY and CDR2 is SMNVEV (reference sequence). The CDR3 reads CASSLSPPAYSNQPQHF. In DNA, the CDR3 is TGTGCCAGCAGTTTATCCCCCCCGGCTTATAGCAATCAGCCCCAGCATTTT.

The chain recombines TRBV2 with TRBJ2-3; D unclear. Looked up from germline, CDR1 is SNHLY and CDR2 is FYNNEI. This CDR3 is 13 amino acids long. V was clipped by 7 bases and J by 4 bases, with 12 bases between them. For the CDR3, the DNA is TGTGCCAGCATACCCCTACCCTCAGATACGCAGTATTTT. Translating gives CASIPLPSDTQYF.

The chain has TRBV7-9 and TRBJ1-1; 7 nucleotides line up with TRBD1. J gave up 7 bases and V 4 bases, and 9 bases lay outside the gene matches. CDR3 length: 14 amino acids. Germline V CDR1 and CDR2: SEHNR, FQNEAQ (reference sequence). The CDR3 loop reads CASSYTGDGNEAFF. The CDR3, as DNA: TGTGCCAGCAGCTATACAGGGGATGGCAATGAAGCTTTCTTT.

The chain links TRBV5-6 to TRBJ2-7, with D possibly TRBD2 on 6 matching bases. V was shortened by 3 bases and J by 2 bases, with 12 bases between the two germline ends. Looked up from germline, CDR1 is SGHDT and CDR2 is YYEEEE. The CDR3 extends over 14 amino acids. The CDR3 region has the DNA TGTGCCAGCAGCTCCGGGACTTCCCCCTACGAGCAGTACTTC. This gives the protein CASSSGTSPYEQYF.

The genes are TRBV11-2 and TRBJ2-3; D not resolved. Trimming removed 0 bases from V and 2 bases from J, with 12 bases in between. Germline-derived CDR1 and CDR2 are SGHAT and FQNNGV. The CDR3 spans 16 residues. The CDR3 DNA reads TGTGCCAGCAGCTTAGATCGAGGATTACTCACAGATACGCAGTATTTT. Its protein product is CASSLDRGLLTDTQYF.

This rearrangement joins TRBV5-6 to TRBJ2-1; TRBD2 matches at 8 bases. There are 17 residues in the CDR3. Per the germline V gene, CDR1 is SGHDT and CDR2 is YYEEEE. The J segment lost 9 bases and the V segment lost 4 bases, leaving 18 bases of the junction unmatched. DNA of the CDR3: TGTGCCAGCAGCCTACTACCATGGGGACTAGGATGGGTTGAGCAGTTCTTC. Translating gives CASSLLPWGLGWVEQFF.

This chain joins TRBV4-1 and TRBJ2-7; D call uncertain. The CDR3 has 15 residues. V was trimmed by 4 bases and J by 0 bases, leaving 13 bases between them. Germline-derived CDR1 and CDR2 are MGHRA and YSYEKL. The CDR3 sequence is CASSPSTGSSYEQYF. The CDR3 region has the DNA TGCGCCAGCAGCCCCTCCACTGGTAGCTCCTACGAGCAGTACTTC.

The V call is TRBV4-1, the J call TRBJ1-6; maybe TRBD1 (5 bases). There are 16 residues in the CDR3. Trimming left V 4 bases short and J 7 bases short, with 17 bases between. Germline V gene data show CDR1 as MGHRA and CDR2 as YSYEKL. The CDR3 DNA is TGCGCCAGCAGCCTCCGGGACCTACGGGCAAATTCACCCCTCCACTTT. Translating gives CASSLRDLRANSPLHF.

The CDR3 sequence: CASSQATGPSYEQYF. The CDR3 DNA reads TGCGCCAGCAGCCAAGCGACAGGGCCTTCCTACGAGCAGTACTTC. This chain links TRBV4-1 with TRBJ2-7; 7 bases fit TRBD1. With 1 base clipped from V and 1 base from J, the junction kept 4 bases outside the gene matches. This CDR3 region has 15 residues. The germline V gene encodes CDR1 MGHRA and CDR2 YSYEKL.

The chain has TRBV4-1 and TRBJ2-1; D call uncertain. The V and J ends lost 0 bases and 0 bases respectively, with 6 bases between them. Germline V gene data show CDR1 as MGHRA and CDR2 as YSYEKL. The CDR3 has 15 amino acids. The chain's CDR3 is CASSQDHSSYNEQFF. CDR3 sequence (DNA): TGCGCCAGCAGCCAAGATCACAGCTCCTACAATGAGCAGTTCTTC.

The V gene is TRBV4-3, the J gene TRBJ1-4; D perhaps matches TRBD1 (5 bases). This CDR3 is 18 amino acids long. Trimming left V 2 bases short and J 1 base short, with 17 bases between. Germline CDR1 and CDR2: LGHNA and YSLEER. This CDR3 reads CASSQIRGVSLTNEKLFF. The CDR3 bases are TGCGCCAGCAGCCAAATCAGAGGGGTGTCATTAACTAATGAAAAACTGTTTTTT.

The chain has TRBV5-4 and TRBJ2-7, with D perhaps TRBD2 (5 bases). The CDR3 spans 17 residues. The germline V gene encodes CDR1 SGHNT and CDR2 YYREEE (reference sequence). The germline V and J ends were trimmed by 3 bases and 0 bases, with 19 bases remaining between them. CDR3 sequence (DNA): TGTGCCAGCAGCTCCGAGGGCGGATTTGGATTCTCCTACGAGCAGTACTTC. Translating gives CASSSEGGFGFSYEQYF.

The V and J genes are TRBV30 and TRBJ2-1; TRBD2 aligns across 12 bases. This CDR3 spans 14 amino acids. Germline CDR1 and CDR2: GTSNPN and SVGIG (reference sequence). With V trimmed by 3 bases and J by 5 bases, 2 bases remained unmatched. Here the CDR3 reads CAWRLAGGHNEQFF. The CDR3 DNA reads TGTGCCTGGAGACTAGCGGGAGGACACAATGAGCAGTTCTTC.

V gene TRBV19 combines with J gene TRBJ1-2; D not resolved. V gave up 2 bases and J gave up 6 bases, with 7 bases separating them. Germline assignment: CDR1 LNHDA and CDR2 SQIVND (reference sequence). The CDR3 runs to 12 residues. The CDR3 is CASSIYGDGYTF. DNA for the CDR3: TGTGCCAGTAGTATATATGGGGATGGCTACACCTTC.

The chain employs TRBV7-2 and TRBJ2-3; 7 nucleotides line up with TRBD1. The germline gives CDR1 SGHTA, CDR2 FQGNSA. This CDR3 has 14 residues. The V and J ends lost 11 bases and 4 bases, in that order; junction bases with no gene match: 12. The CDR3 here is CAGDTGARADTQYF. The CDR3 nucleotides are TGTGCCGGCGATACAGGGGCGCGGGCAGATACGCAGTATTTT.

V gene TRBV27 combines with J gene TRBJ2-7; 8 nucleotides agree with TRBD2. The germline CDR1 and CDR2 sequences are MNHEY and SMNVEV (reference sequence). V was clipped by 4 bases and J by 0 bases; unmatched bases: 2. This CDR3 has 14 residues. The CDR3: CASSWSGSSYEQYF. The CDR3 DNA reads TGTGCCAGCAGTTGGAGCGGGAGCTCCTACGAGCAGTACTTC.